The entry below gives a single T cell receptor beta chain sequence along with its context. Its antigen is undetermined. Gene names are mouse gene names. Sequencing ends 1 residue short of the CDR3 end; the germline J gene provides the rest. Time point given: mouse harvest day 14 after allogeneic transplant. Each mouse received 10^7 T-cell-depleted marrow cells plus 10^6 splenic CD5+ T cells by tail vein. B6 (H2b) cells into BALB/c (H2d) mice; tissues taken at day 7 or 14. The data are from a study of tissue T cells after allogeneic stem cell transplantation. J gave up 4 bases and V 2 bases, and 0 bases lay outside the gene matches. Germline V lookup: CDR1 KGHPV, CDR2 FQNQEV (reference sequence). The CDR3 is 14 amino acids. The assay was immunoSEQ multiplex PCR, and TCRdb's table has in-frame clones only and misses some. The sample shows approximately 3,000 clones, roughly 50% of them seen only once. Study results and limitations: Some tissue clones might be persisting host cells; their alloreactivity or antigen specificity was not determined. Anatomically similar tissues had similar TCR repertoires within each patient. Blood and spleen captured only part of the tissue TCR repertoire.

The clonotype was recovered from a female BALB/c mouse given C57BL/6 T cells with graft-versus-host disease after an allogeneic hematopoietic cell transplant. The chain recombines TRBV26 with TRBJ2-5; 10 bases match TRBD1. Sequenced sample: gut tissue. The CDR3 reads CASSLGTGEDTQYF. Incomplete CDR3 DNA: TGTGCCAGCAGTCTGGGGACAGGGGAAGACACCCAGTAC.